This TCR beta chain was found in a study of blood T cell repertoires in COVID-19 (TCRdb year 2020). For the study in its entirety: Collaborator samples came from the United States, Italy and Spain and covered acute and convalescent phases of COVID-19. The sample metadata nearly always contained a de-identified subject ID, COVID-19 status, age in years and sex. The dataset comprised deeply sampled blood TCRbeta repertoires from subjects exposed to, actively infected with, or recovered from COVID-19. The material from the prospective study consisted of cDNA or gDNA derived from T cells, B-cell-depleted T cells, or PBMCs. Where HLA class I and class II types were available, the types were taken from metadata supplied by the sample provider, not from assay-based typing. The samples were drawn from two sources: the first 160 participants of the ongoing ImmuneRACE study, and 1,000 to 1,500 subjects contributed by 6 global collaborators. The repertoires were released in a freely available public database meant as a resource for research on the immune response to SARS-CoV-2. General study outcomes and caveats: The amount of clinical and demographic metadata varied by source and participant and was provided uncurated.

Based on the germline V gene (reference sequence), the CDR1 and CDR2 sequences are SGHKS and YYEKEE. Germline trimming: 1 base from V, 2 bases from J; junction bases outside gene matches: 6. From its cysteine to its phenylalanine, the CDR3 spans 15 amino acids. Only the CDR3 DNA is retained, 45 bases long and in frame from the first base. Each collaborating institution followed its own protocols to collect whole blood in K2EDTA tubes. For TCRbeta analysis, collaborator samples were shipped as frozen whole blood, as isolated PBMCs, or as DNA extracted from either sample type. TCRbeta CDR3 regions were amplified from genomic DNA using the immunoSEQ Assay, a bias-controlled multiplex PCR. The paper's data handling went like this. Nucleated cell counts per sample were estimated from amplification of reference gene primers within the assay. To quantify the absolute abundance of each unique TCRbeta CDR3 rearrangement, sequence reads were collapsed and filtered. For each sample, productive Simpson clonality was calculated by taking the square root of Simpson's diversity index across productive rearrangements. What TCRdb holds here is the immuneACCESS table cut down to in-frame rearrangements. Part of the clones is not present; checked against another copy, under half of the missing clones reflect an unresolved V gene, and the others are unexplained. V, J and clone size are taken as reported in that table, and D and trimming were inferred from the DNA itself. This sample has tens of thousands of clones in its table, and over 80% of those were observed once. Roughly 6.8% of the sample is held by the ten biggest clonotypes.

The table lists this clone with a count of one. There is no known antigen for this receptor. Base qualities were left out, and no much larger clone turns up one base away. The chain links TRBV5-5 with TRBJ2-7; TRBD1 lines up with 7 middle nucleotides. The clonotype comes from a woman aged 45 to 65 with acute or convalescent COVID-19. Sequenced: peripheral blood. The CDR3 sequence is CASSLYSGTAYEQYF. The sequenced DNA is TGTGCCAGCAGCTTGTATTCTGGGACAGCCTACGAGCAGTACTTC.